This note documents a single T cell receptor (beta chain) sequence. The antigen remains undetermined. Each individual donor underwent a draw of about 9.9 milliliters of peripheral blood. The CDR3 loop spans 15 amino acids. V was cut by 2 bases and J by 2 bases, with 11 bases left in between. Germline assignment: CDR1 SEHNR and CDR2 FQNEAQ (reference sequence). For the second PCR, which ran for 7 to 11 cycles, a sample-barcoded 5' primer and a J-beta primer mix were used. TCRdb passed the 5' RACE reads through MiXCR, listing each CDR3 protein once. The sample gives over 600,000 distinct CDR3 sequences, more than 55% of which show up once; under 30% is in the top ten. This record comes from a study of blood T cells in healthy people across ages. General observations from the study: Greater diversity and more naive CD4+ cells were seen in long-lived donors than in aged donors. Diversity estimated from one million T cells was considered an underestimate. Diversity of TCR beta per million T cells declined in a roughly linear way with age.

This sequence joins TRBV7-9 and TRBJ2-3; possibly TRBD1 for D (5 bases). This TCR derives from a middle-aged man in good health. The sequencing sample was made of blood. CDR3 residues: CASSLRGSLTDTQYF. The DNA for the CDR3 is TGTGCCAGCAGCTTAAGGGGCAGCCTCACAGATACGCAGTATTTT.